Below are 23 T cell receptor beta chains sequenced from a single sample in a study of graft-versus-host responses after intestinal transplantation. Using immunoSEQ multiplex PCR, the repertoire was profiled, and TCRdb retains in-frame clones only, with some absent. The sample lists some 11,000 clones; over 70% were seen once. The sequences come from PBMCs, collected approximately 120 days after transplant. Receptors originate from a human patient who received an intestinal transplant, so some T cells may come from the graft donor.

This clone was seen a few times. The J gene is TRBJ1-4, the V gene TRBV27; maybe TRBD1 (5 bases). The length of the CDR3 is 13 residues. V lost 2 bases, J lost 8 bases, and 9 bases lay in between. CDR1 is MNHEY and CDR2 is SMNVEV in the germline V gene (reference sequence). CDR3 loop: CASSLIWGEKLFF. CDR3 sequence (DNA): TGTGCCAGCAGTTTAATTTGGGGGGAAAAACTGTTTTTT.

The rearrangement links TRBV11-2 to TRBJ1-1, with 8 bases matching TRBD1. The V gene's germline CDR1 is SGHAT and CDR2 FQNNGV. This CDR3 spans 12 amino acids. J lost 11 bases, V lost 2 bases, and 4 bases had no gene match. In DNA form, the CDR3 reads TGTGCCAGCAGCTTACCAGGGGGCAGGGCTTTCTTT. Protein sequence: CASSLPGGRAFF.

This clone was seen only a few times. The CDR3 DNA follows: TGTGCCATCAGATCTTCCGGTGGGGTAGGGGAGCAGTACTTC. This codes for CAIRSSGGVGEQYF. The chain is built from TRBV10-3 and TRBJ2-7; D ambiguous. Germline-derived CDR1 and CDR2 are ENHRY and SYGVKD. The CDR3 length is 14 residues. Between the trimmed V and J ends, which lost 6 bases and 7 bases, there was a span of 19 bases.

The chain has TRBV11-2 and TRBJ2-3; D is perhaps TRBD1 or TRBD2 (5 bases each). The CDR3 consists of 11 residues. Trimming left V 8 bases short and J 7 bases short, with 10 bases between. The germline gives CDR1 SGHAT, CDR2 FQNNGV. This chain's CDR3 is CASDEGNTQYF. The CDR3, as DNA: TGTGCCAGCGACGAGGGGAATACGCAGTATTTT.

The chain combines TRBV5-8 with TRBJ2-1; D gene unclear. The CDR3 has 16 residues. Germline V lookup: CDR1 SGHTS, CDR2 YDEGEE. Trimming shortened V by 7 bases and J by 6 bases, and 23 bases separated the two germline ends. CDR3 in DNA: TGTGCCAGCGCACCCGAGGCCTTGCCGTACCCCAATGAGCAGTTCTTC. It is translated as CASAPEALPYPNEQFF.

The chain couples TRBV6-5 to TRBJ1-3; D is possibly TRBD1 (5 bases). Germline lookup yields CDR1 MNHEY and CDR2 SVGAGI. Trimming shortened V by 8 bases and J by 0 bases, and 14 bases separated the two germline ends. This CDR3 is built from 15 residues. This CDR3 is CASSRDRYSGNTIYF. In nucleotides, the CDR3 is TGTGCCAGCTCAAGGGACCGCTACTCTGGAAACACCATATATTTT.

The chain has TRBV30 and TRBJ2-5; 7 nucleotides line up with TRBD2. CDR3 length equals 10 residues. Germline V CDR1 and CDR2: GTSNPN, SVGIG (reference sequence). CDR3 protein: CAAGEETQYF. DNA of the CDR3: TGTGCTGCGGGGGAAGAGACCCAGTACTTC.

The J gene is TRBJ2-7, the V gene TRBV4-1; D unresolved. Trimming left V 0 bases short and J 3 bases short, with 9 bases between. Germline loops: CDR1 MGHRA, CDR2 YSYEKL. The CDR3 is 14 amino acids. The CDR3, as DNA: TGCGCCAGCAGCCAAGATTCGGATTTCTACGAGCAGTACTTC. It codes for CASSQDSDFYEQYF.

CDR3 nucleotides: TGTGCCAGCAGCGAGACCTTAGTTTACGAGCAGTACTTC. Translated: CASSETLVYEQYF. This chain uses TRBV28 with TRBJ2-7; D unclear. This CDR3 region has 13 residues. Germline-derived CDR1 and CDR2 are MDHEN and SYDVKM. Trimming cost V 6 bases and J 4 bases, with 13 bases left between them.

The CDR3 loop is CASSQPGGGNYGYTF. The CDR3 DNA is TGTGCCAGCAGCCAACCCGGGGGGGGGAACTATGGCTACACCTTC. The rearrangement joins TRBV7-9 to TRBJ1-2; D might be TRBD1 (5 bases). The CDR3 runs 15 residues. With 5 bases removed from V and 2 bases from J, the gap between germline ends came to 15 bases. The germline CDR1 and CDR2 sequences are SEHNR and FQNEAQ (reference sequence).

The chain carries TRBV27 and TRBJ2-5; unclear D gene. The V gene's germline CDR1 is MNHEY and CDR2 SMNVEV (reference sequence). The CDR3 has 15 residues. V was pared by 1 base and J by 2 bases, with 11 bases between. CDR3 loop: CASSLLVGPQETQYF. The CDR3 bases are TGTGCCAGCAGTTTATTGGTGGGCCCTCAAGAGACCCAGTACTTC.

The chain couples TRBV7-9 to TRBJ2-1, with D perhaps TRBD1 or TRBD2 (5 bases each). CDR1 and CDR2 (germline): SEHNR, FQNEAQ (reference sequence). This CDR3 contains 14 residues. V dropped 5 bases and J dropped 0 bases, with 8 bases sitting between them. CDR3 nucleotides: TGTGCCAGCAGCCCAGGGAGCTCCTACAATGAGCAGTTCTTC. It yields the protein CASSPGSSYNEQFF.

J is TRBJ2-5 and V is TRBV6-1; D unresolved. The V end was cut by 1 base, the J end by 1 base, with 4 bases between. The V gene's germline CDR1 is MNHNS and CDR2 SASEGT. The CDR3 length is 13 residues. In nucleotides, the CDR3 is TGTGCCAGCAGTGAAGTAAGCCAAGAGACCCAGTACTTC. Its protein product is CASSEVSQETQYF.

CDR3: CASSLDGLAGSSGANVLTF. The CDR3 DNA reads as TGCGCCAGCAGCTTGGACGGACTAGCGGGGAGCTCTGGGGCCAACGTCCTGACTTTC. V usage is TRBV5-1 and J usage is TRBJ2-6; 12 positions match TRBD2. Germline V CDR1 and CDR2: SGHRS, YFSETQ. J gave up 0 bases and V 0 bases, and 4 bases lay outside the gene matches. The CDR3 extends over 19 amino acids.

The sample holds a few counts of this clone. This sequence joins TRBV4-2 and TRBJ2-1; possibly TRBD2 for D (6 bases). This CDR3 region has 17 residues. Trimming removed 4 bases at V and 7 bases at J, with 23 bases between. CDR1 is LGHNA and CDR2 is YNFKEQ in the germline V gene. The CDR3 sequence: CASSLPENAGSYNEQFF. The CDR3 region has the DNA TGTGCCAGCAGCCTCCCTGAAAACGCCGGGAGTTATAATGAGCAGTTCTTC.

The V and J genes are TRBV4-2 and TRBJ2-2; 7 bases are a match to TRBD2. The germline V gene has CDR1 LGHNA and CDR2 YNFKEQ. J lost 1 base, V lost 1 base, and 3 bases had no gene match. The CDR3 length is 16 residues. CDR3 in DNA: TGTGCCAGCAGCCAAGGGCGGGAGCAGAACACCGGGGAGCTGTTTTTT. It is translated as CASSQGREQNTGELFF.

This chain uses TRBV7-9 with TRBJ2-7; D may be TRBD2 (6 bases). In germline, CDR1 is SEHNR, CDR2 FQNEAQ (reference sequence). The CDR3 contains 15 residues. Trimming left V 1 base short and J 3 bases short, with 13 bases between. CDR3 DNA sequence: TGTGCCAGCAGCTTAGGTAGCGGCGTCCACTACGAGCAGTACTTC. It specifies CASSLGSGVHYEQYF.

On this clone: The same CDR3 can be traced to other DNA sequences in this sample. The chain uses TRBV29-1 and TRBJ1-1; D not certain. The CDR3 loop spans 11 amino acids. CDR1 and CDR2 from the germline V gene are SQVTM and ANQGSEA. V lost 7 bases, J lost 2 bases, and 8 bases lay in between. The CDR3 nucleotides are TGCAGCGCGCAGAAAAACACTGAAGCTTTCTTT. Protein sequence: CSAQKNTEAFF. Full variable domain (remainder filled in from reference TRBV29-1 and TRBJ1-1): SAVISQKPSRDICQRGTSLTIQCQVDSQVTMMFWYRQQPGQSLTLIATANQGSEATYESGFVIDKFPISRPNLTFSTLTVSNMSPEDSSIYLCSAQKNTEAFFGQGTRLTVV.

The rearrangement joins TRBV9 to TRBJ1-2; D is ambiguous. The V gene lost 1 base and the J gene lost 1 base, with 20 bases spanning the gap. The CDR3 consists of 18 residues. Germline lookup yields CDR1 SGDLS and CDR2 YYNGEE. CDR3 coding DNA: TGTGCCAGCAGCGTACAGAACCTCAACCGACCCGATAACTATGGCTACACCTTC. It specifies CASSVQNLNRPDNYGYTF.

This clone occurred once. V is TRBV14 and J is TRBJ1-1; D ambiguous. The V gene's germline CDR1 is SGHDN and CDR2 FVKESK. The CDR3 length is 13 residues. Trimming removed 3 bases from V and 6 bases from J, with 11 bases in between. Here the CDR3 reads CASSQGLRAEAFF. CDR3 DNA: TGTGCCAGCAGCCAGGGGTTGAGGGCTGAAGCTTTCTTT. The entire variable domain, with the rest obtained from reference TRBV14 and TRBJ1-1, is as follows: EAGVTQFPSHSVIEKGQTVTLRCDPISGHDNLYWYRRVMGKEIKFLLHFVKESKQDESGMPNNRFLAERTGGTYSTLKVQPAELEDSGVYFCASSQGLRAEAFFGQGTRLTVV.

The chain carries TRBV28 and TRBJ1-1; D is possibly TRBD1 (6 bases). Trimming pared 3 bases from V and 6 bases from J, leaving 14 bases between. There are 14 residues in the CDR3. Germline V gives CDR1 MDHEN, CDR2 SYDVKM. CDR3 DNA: TGTGCCAGCAGTTTCACAGGGAGAAGGGCTGAAGCTTTCTTT. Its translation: CASSFTGRRAEAFF.

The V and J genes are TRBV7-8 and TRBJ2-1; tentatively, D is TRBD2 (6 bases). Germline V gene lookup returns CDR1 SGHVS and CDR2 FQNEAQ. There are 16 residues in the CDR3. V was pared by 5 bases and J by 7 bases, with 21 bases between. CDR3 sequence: CASSVELARGINEQFF. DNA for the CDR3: TGTGCCAGCAGCGTGGAACTAGCCCGAGGGATTAATGAGCAGTTCTTC.

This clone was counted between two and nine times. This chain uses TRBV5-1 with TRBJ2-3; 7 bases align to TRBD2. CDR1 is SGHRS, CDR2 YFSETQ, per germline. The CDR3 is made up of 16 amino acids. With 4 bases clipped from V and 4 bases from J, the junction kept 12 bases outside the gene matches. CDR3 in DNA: TGCGCCAGCAGCCCTGTTAAGCGGGAATTTTCAGATACGCAGTATTTT. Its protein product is CASSPVKREFSDTQYF. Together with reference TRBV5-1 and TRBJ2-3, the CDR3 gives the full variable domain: KAGVTQTPRYLIKTRGQQVTLSCSPISGHRSVSWYQQTPGQGLQFLFEYFSETQRNKGNFPGRFSGRQFSNSRSEMNVSTLELGDSALYLCASSPVKREFSDTQYFGPGTRLTVL.